A selection of T cell receptor beta chains follows, all from one sample in a study of T cell changes during pregnancy in multiple sclerosis. This table comes from immunoSEQ multiplex PCR, and its TCRdb copy is limited to in-frame clones, with some not included. Among some 83,000 clones listed, 91% were seen once. Source: PBMCs, taken in the first trimester of pregnancy. Receptors originate from a female donor in good health, serving as a control in a pregnancy study. Some clones in this sample may be carry-over from other donors' samples. The CDR3 runs from the conserved cysteine through the conserved F or W. Each record gives: clone size, V gene, D gene, J gene, CDR3 protein, CDR3 DNA. A D gene is named only where the DNA matches it firmly. Rows may omit the clone size; those that give it use once, few, many or a size class.

clone_size: .
v_call: TRBV5-1
d_call: TRBD1
j_call: TRBJ1-2
cdr3_aa: CASSYAPRDRGLTSYGYTF
cdr3_nt: TGCGCCAGCAGCTATGCACCCCGGGACAGGGGGCTCACCAGCTATGGCTACACCTTC

clone_size: .
v_call: TRBV11-2
d_call: TRBD1
j_call: TRBJ2-3
cdr3_aa: CASSPTGEDTQYF
cdr3_nt: TGTGCCAGCAGCCCGACAGGGGAGGATACGCAGTATTTT

clone_size: .
v_call: TRBV27
d_call: .
j_call: TRBJ1-5
cdr3_aa: CAPIGERRQPQHF
cdr3_nt: TGTGCCCCCATCGGGGAGCGGCGTCAGCCCCAGCATTTT

clone_size: .
v_call: TRBV4-1
d_call: TRBD2
j_call: TRBJ2-1
cdr3_aa: CASSQERGGSEQFF
cdr3_nt: TGCGCCAGCAGCCAAGAGCGGGGGGGCAGTGAGCAGTTCTTC

clone_size: .
v_call: TRBV25-1
d_call: TRBD1
j_call: TRBJ2-5
cdr3_aa: CASTLPGQGARETQYF
cdr3_nt: TGTGCCAGCACCCTTCCCGGACAGGGGGCGAGAGAGACCCAGTACTTC

clone_size: .
v_call: TRBV5-1
d_call: TRBD1
j_call: TRBJ2-2
cdr3_aa: CASSLEQGAAGELFF
cdr3_nt: TGCGCCAGCAGCTTGGAACAGGGGGCGGCCGGGGAGCTGTTTTTT

clone_size: .
v_call: TRBV14
d_call: .
j_call: TRBJ1-2
cdr3_aa: CASSQLRGYGYTF
cdr3_nt: TGTGCCAGCAGCCAACTGCGGGGGTATGGCTACACCTTC

clone_size: many
v_call: TRBV7-9
d_call: TRBD1
j_call: TRBJ2-1
cdr3_aa: CASSPWGQSYNEQFF
cdr3_nt: TGTGCCAGCAGCCCCTGGGGACAGTCGTACAATGAGCAGTTCTTC

clone_size: once
v_call: TRBV4-1
d_call: .
j_call: TRBJ2-3
cdr3_aa: CASSKRPGYTDTQYF
cdr3_nt: TGCGCCAGCAGCAAAAGGCCCGGGTACACAGATACGCAGTATTTT

clone_size: .
v_call: TRBV28
d_call: .
j_call: TRBJ1-2
cdr3_aa: CASSFPRGGYTF
cdr3_nt: TGTGCCAGCAGTTTCCCCCGGGGTGGCTACACCTTC

clone_size: .
v_call: TRBV19
d_call: TRBD1
j_call: TRBJ1-1
cdr3_aa: CASSKGTGLVNTEAFF
cdr3_nt: TGTGCCAGTAGTAAGGGGACAGGGCTTGTGAACACTGAAGCTTTCTTT

clone_size: .
v_call: TRBV10-3
d_call: TRBD1
j_call: TRBJ1-2
cdr3_aa: CAISGTGGDYGYTF
cdr3_nt: TGTGCCATCAGTGGTACAGGGGGAGACTATGGCTACACCTTC

clone_size: .
v_call: TRBV5-4
d_call: TRBD2
j_call: TRBJ2-5
cdr3_aa: CASSFTSDETQYF
cdr3_nt: TGTGCCAGCAGCTTCACTAGCGACGAGACCCAGTACTTC

clone_size: .
v_call: TRBV5-8
d_call: .
j_call: TRBJ1-6
cdr3_aa: CASSLAGGPPLHF
cdr3_nt: TGTGCCAGCAGCTTGGCCGGGGGGCCACCCCTCCACTTT

clone_size: .
v_call: TRBV2
d_call: TRBD1
j_call: TRBJ2-7
cdr3_aa: CASSEGTGPSYEQYF
cdr3_nt: TGTGCCAGCAGTGAGGGGACAGGGCCGTCCTACGAGCAGTACTTC

clone_size: .
v_call: TRBV19
d_call: .
j_call: TRBJ1-2
cdr3_aa: CASSIATGGAYYTF
cdr3_nt: TGTGCCAGTAGTATAGCCACCGGGGGAGCTTACTACACCTTC

clone_size: .
v_call: TRBV7-6
d_call: .
j_call: TRBJ2-7
cdr3_aa: CASSPPIYQGRGLYEQYF
cdr3_nt: TGTGCCAGCAGCCCGCCCATTTACCAGGGTAGGGGACTCTACGAGCAGTACTTC

clone_size: .
v_call: TRBV2
d_call: .
j_call: TRBJ1-2
cdr3_aa: CASRREGVYGYTF
cdr3_nt: TGTGCCAGCAGGAGGGAGGGGGTCTATGGCTACACCTTC

clone_size: once
v_call: TRBV14
d_call: .
j_call: TRBJ1-2
cdr3_aa: CASSQVLGRSNYGYTF
cdr3_nt: TGTGCCAGCAGCCAAGTACTCGGCAGGTCTAACTATGGCTACACCTTC

clone_size: .
v_call: TRBV5-1
d_call: .
j_call: TRBJ2-5
cdr3_aa: CASREWGRSETQYF
cdr3_nt: TGCGCCAGCAGAGAGTGGGGGCGCTCTGAGACCCAGTACTTC

clone_size: .
v_call: TRBV5-6
d_call: .
j_call: TRBJ2-2
cdr3_aa: CASSFGGSSATGELFF
cdr3_nt: TGTGCCAGCAGCTTCGGTGGTAGTAGCGCCACCGGGGAGCTGTTTTTT

clone_size: once
v_call: TRBV9
d_call: .
j_call: TRBJ1-1
cdr3_aa: CASSSSGRNTEAFF
cdr3_nt: TGTGCCAGCAGCTCATCAGGCAGGAACACTGAAGCTTTCTTT

clone_size: .
v_call: TRBV29-1
d_call: TRBD1
j_call: TRBJ2-5
cdr3_aa: CSVRGTGISETQYF
cdr3_nt: TGCAGCGTCCGAGGGACAGGGATCAGCGAGACCCAGTACTTC

clone_size: .
v_call: TRBV11-3
d_call: .
j_call: TRBJ2-5
cdr3_aa: CASSLGPEMETQYF
cdr3_nt: TGTGCCAGCAGCTTAGGTCCGGAGATGGAGACCCAGTACTTC

clone_size: .
v_call: TRBV15
d_call: .
j_call: TRBJ1-1
cdr3_aa: CATSRAILGGDTEAFF
cdr3_nt: TGTGCCACCAGCAGAGCTATCTTAGGGGGGGACACTGAAGCTTTCTTT

clone_size: .
v_call: TRBV2
d_call: .
j_call: TRBJ1-2
cdr3_aa: CASRDEQGPNYGYTF
cdr3_nt: TGTGCCAGCAGGGATGAACAGGGACCGAACTATGGCTACACCTTC

clone_size: .
v_call: TRBV29-1
d_call: .
j_call: TRBJ2-5
cdr3_aa: CSVDAEGRGGETQYF
cdr3_nt: TGCAGCGTTGATGCGGAAGGTCGTGGGGGGGAGACCCAGTACTTC

clone_size: .
v_call: TRBV5-6
d_call: TRBD2
j_call: TRBJ2-3
cdr3_aa: CASSPLAGGRFSTDTQYF
cdr3_nt: TGTGCCAGCAGCCCGCTAGCGGGGGGTAGATTCAGCACAGATACGCAGTATTTT

clone_size: .
v_call: TRBV2
d_call: .
j_call: TRBJ1-2
cdr3_aa: CASGKGREAYGYTF
cdr3_nt: TGTGCCAGCGGCAAGGGCAGGGAGGCCTATGGCTACACCTTC

clone_size: .
v_call: TRBV7-8
d_call: .
j_call: TRBJ2-7
cdr3_aa: CASSLPGTSYEQYF
cdr3_nt: TGTGCCAGCAGCTTACCCGGGACTTCCTACGAGCAGTACTTC

clone_size: .
v_call: TRBV28
d_call: .
j_call: TRBJ1-5
cdr3_aa: CASSSASEPQHF
cdr3_nt: TGTGCCAGCAGTTCCGCGTCGGAGCCCCAGCATTTT

clone_size: .
v_call: TRBV28
d_call: .
j_call: TRBJ1-6
cdr3_aa: CASSPAGTDFNSPLHF
cdr3_nt: TGTGCCAGCAGTCCCGCGGGTACAGATTTCAATTCACCCCTCCACTTT

clone_size: .
v_call: TRBV10-3
d_call: TRBD2
j_call: TRBJ2-1
cdr3_aa: CAISEGTSRTNEQFF
cdr3_nt: TGTGCCATCAGTGAAGGGACTAGCCGTACCAATGAGCAGTTCTTC

clone_size: .
v_call: TRBV7-9
d_call: .
j_call: TRBJ1-1
cdr3_aa: CASSRNSEAFF
cdr3_nt: TGTGCCAGCAGCCGGAACAGTGAAGCTTTCTTT

clone_size: .
v_call: TRBV28
d_call: .
j_call: TRBJ1-3
cdr3_aa: CASRQHSGNTIYF
cdr3_nt: TGTGCCAGCCGACAACACTCTGGAAACACCATATATTTT

clone_size: .
v_call: TRBV27
d_call: TRBD2
j_call: TRBJ2-7
cdr3_aa: CASRKKSRDDALGGYEQYF
cdr3_nt: TGTGCCAGCAGAAAAAAATCCCGGGACGACGCGTTGGGAGGGTACGAGCAGTACTTC

clone_size: .
v_call: TRBV2
d_call: .
j_call: TRBJ2-2
cdr3_aa: CASSESSANTGELFF
cdr3_nt: TGTGCCAGCAGTGAGAGCAGCGCGAACACCGGGGAGCTGTTTTTT

clone_size: .
v_call: TRBV7-2
d_call: TRBD1
j_call: TRBJ2-1
cdr3_aa: CASSTPGTVSSSYNEQFF
cdr3_nt: TGTGCCAGCAGCACCCCCGGGACAGTTTCAAGCTCCTACAATGAGCAGTTCTTC

clone_size: .
v_call: TRBV27
d_call: TRBD2
j_call: TRBJ2-1
cdr3_aa: CASNPAGGPSYNEQFF
cdr3_nt: TGTGCCAGCAATCCAGCGGGAGGGCCCTCCTACAATGAGCAGTTCTTC

clone_size: .
v_call: TRBV5-6
d_call: .
j_call: TRBJ2-7
cdr3_aa: CASSWGPTEQYF
cdr3_nt: TGTGCCAGCAGCTGGGGGCCCACCGAGCAGTACTTC

clone_size: few
v_call: TRBV2
d_call: .
j_call: TRBJ1-1
cdr3_aa: CASNEQGMYTEAFF
cdr3_nt: TGTGCCAGCAACGAGCAGGGGATGTACACTGAAGCTTTCTTT

clone_size: .
v_call: TRBV6-1
d_call: TRBD2
j_call: TRBJ2-2
cdr3_aa: CASTASGGALGELFF
cdr3_nt: TGTGCCAGCACCGCTAGCGGGGGGGCCCTCGGGGAGCTGTTTTTT

clone_size: .
v_call: TRBV5-1
d_call: .
j_call: TRBJ1-1
cdr3_aa: CASSLFQGNTEAFF
cdr3_nt: TGCGCCAGCAGCTTGTTCCAGGGGAACACTGAAGCTTTCTTT

clone_size: .
v_call: TRBV19
d_call: .
j_call: TRBJ2-2
cdr3_aa: CATNPSTTNTGELFF
cdr3_nt: TGTGCCACCAACCCCAGTACCACGAACACCGGGGAGCTGTTTTTT

clone_size: .
v_call: TRBV6-5
d_call: TRBD1
j_call: TRBJ2-3
cdr3_aa: CASRTGVSDTQYF
cdr3_nt: TGTGCCAGCAGGACAGGGGTTAGCGATACGCAGTATTTT

clone_size: .
v_call: TRBV11-3
d_call: .
j_call: TRBJ1-1
cdr3_aa: CASSLGEQGRTEAFF
cdr3_nt: TGTGCCAGCAGCTTAGGTGAGCAGGGGCGCACTGAAGCTTTCTTT

clone_size: .
v_call: TRBV25-1
d_call: TRBD1
j_call: TRBJ2-7
cdr3_aa: CASRGGDRGDEQYF
cdr3_nt: TGTGCCAGCAGGGGGGGGGACAGGGGAGACGAGCAGTACTTC

clone_size: .
v_call: TRBV4-2
d_call: TRBD1
j_call: TRBJ1-6
cdr3_aa: CASSQDSGGYNSPLHF
cdr3_nt: TGTGCCAGCAGCCAAGATTCAGGGGGCTATAATTCACCCCTCCACTTT

clone_size: .
v_call: TRBV5-1
d_call: TRBD1
j_call: TRBJ1-2
cdr3_aa: CASSLGTDGGYTF
cdr3_nt: TGCGCCAGCAGCTTAGGGACAGATGGTGGCTACACCTTC

clone_size: .
v_call: TRBV19
d_call: TRBD1
j_call: TRBJ1-5
cdr3_aa: CASSIRTGRVNQPQHF
cdr3_nt: TGTGCCAGTAGTATCCGGACAGGGCGAGTCAATCAGCCCCAGCATTTT

clone_size: .
v_call: TRBV6-1
d_call: TRBD2
j_call: TRBJ2-5
cdr3_aa: CASSECGGPLVGKKTQYF
cdr3_nt: TGTGCCAGCAGTGAGTGCGGGGGGCCGCTGGTGGGAAAGAAGACCCAGTACTTC

clone_size: .
v_call: TRBV19
d_call: .
j_call: TRBJ2-3
cdr3_aa: CASSILPHQADTQYF
cdr3_nt: TGTGCCAGTAGTATTTTGCCCCACCAGGCAGATACGCAGTATTTT

clone_size: .
v_call: TRBV5-4
d_call: .
j_call: TRBJ2-3
cdr3_aa: CASSLYKSERTDTQYF
cdr3_nt: TGTGCCAGCAGCTTGTATAAAAGCGAACGCACAGATACGCAGTATTTT

clone_size: .
v_call: TRBV6-5
d_call: .
j_call: TRBJ1-2
cdr3_aa: CASSYSDRPAIYTF
cdr3_nt: TGTGCCAGCAGTTACTCGGACAGACCCGCGATCTACACCTTC